The 29 T cell receptor beta chains presented below share a single source sample, sequenced in a study of blood T cell repertoires in COVID-19. The assay was immunoSEQ multiplex PCR, and TCRdb's table has in-frame clones only and misses some. The sample holds about 130,000 clones, about 88% seen once. The sample taken for sequencing was PBMCs or T cells enriched from blood (not recorded which). The source of these receptors is a woman between 45 and 60 years old who had recovered from COVID-19.

J is TRBJ2-7 and V is TRBV18; 9 nucleotides line up with TRBD1. CDR1 and CDR2 from the germline V gene are KGHSH and LQKENI. Unmatched junction bases numbered 1, after V lost 0 bases and J lost 1 base. The CDR3 length is 15 residues. CDR3 sequence: CASSPPGQGSYEQYF. The CDR3 nucleotides read TGTGCCAGCTCACCACCGGGACAGGGATCCTACGAGCAGTACTTC.

The chain recombines TRBV12-3 or TRBV12-4 with TRBJ2-7, with D perhaps TRBD2 (5 bases). The CDR3 sequence is 13 residues long. Deletions cut 2 bases from V and 5 bases from J, with 10 bases between. The CDR3 spells CASSLKAVHEQYF. DNA of the CDR3: TGTGCCAGCAGTTTAAAAGCGGTCCACGAGCAGTACTTC.

V usage is TRBV9 and J usage is TRBJ1-1, with D unclear. V shed 4 bases and J shed 6 bases, with 22 bases lying between them. The CDR3 has 16 amino acids. CDR1 is SGDLS, CDR2 YYNGEE, per germline. The CDR3 spells CASSHRRGLRNPEAFF. The CDR3 DNA follows: TGTGCCAGCAGCCACCGGAGAGGGCTTAGGAATCCTGAAGCTTTCTTT.

Comment on this clone: This sample also contains other DNA sequences that code for the same CDR3. The chain recombines TRBV25-1 with TRBJ2-3; 8 bases match TRBD2. Unmatched junction bases numbered 6, after V lost 8 bases and J lost 2 bases. The CDR3 is made up of 14 amino acids. Germline-derived CDR1 and CDR2 are MGHDK and SYGVNS. Here the CDR3 DNA reads TGTGCCAGCTCGGCGGGGGGACTCACAGATACGCAGTATTTT. Protein sequence: CASSAGGLTDTQYF.

V usage is TRBV19 and J usage is TRBJ1-1; 7 positions match TRBD1. In germline, CDR1 is LNHDA, CDR2 SQIVND (reference sequence). V lost 7 bases, J lost 1 base, and 6 bases stayed unmatched. This CDR3 region has 14 residues. CDR3 nucleotide sequence: TGTGCCAGTACCCCCGGACAGGCGAACACTGAAGCTTTCTTT. The encoded protein is CASTPGQANTEAFF.

The chain uses TRBV30 and TRBJ2-1, with D perhaps TRBD1 (6 bases). Germline V lookup: CDR1 GTSNPN, CDR2 SVGIG (reference sequence). The CDR3 extends over 15 amino acids. Trimming pared 4 bases from V and 2 bases from J, leaving 15 bases between. The DNA for the CDR3 is TGTGCCTGGACATCTCGGCAGGGGACCTACAATGAGCAGTTCTTC. Translation: CAWTSRQGTYNEQFF.

V and J are TRBV20-1 and TRBJ1-1; D gene uncertain. This CDR3 has 14 amino acids. Trimming shortened V by 3 bases and J by 6 bases, and 17 bases separated the two germline ends. Looked up from germline, CDR1 is DFQATT and CDR2 is SNEGSKA (reference sequence). CDR3: CSASYGASGPEAFF. CDR3 DNA: TGCAGTGCTAGTTACGGAGCCTCGGGTCCTGAAGCTTTCTTT.

The V and J genes are TRBV5-4 and TRBJ2-5, with 7 bases identical to TRBD1. The V segment lost 5 bases and the J segment 0 bases; nucleotides outside the gene matches: 7. Germline V lookup: CDR1 SGHNT, CDR2 YYREEE (reference sequence). The CDR3 is 15 residues long. This CDR3 is CASRGDRQYQETQYF. The CDR3 DNA is TGTGCCAGCAGAGGGGACAGACAGTACCAAGAGACCCAGTACTTC.

The V and J genes are TRBV4-2 and TRBJ1-2; 11 positions match TRBD1. The germline CDR1 and CDR2 sequences are LGHNA and YNFKEQ. After removal of 0 bases from V and 7 bases from J, the junction contained 10 bases not matched to a gene. The CDR3 length is 17 residues. CDR3 sequence (DNA): TGTGCCAGCAGCCAAGATCTGCTTAGCGGACAGGGGGCTGGCTACACCTTC. It yields the protein CASSQDLLSGQGAGYTF.

The chain has TRBV7-3 and TRBJ2-1, with D uncertain. The CDR3 has 14 residues. Germline V lookup: CDR1 SGHTA, CDR2 FQGTGA. V was cut by 5 bases and J by 4 bases, with 12 bases left in between. The CDR3 region is CASSPGSEYNEQFF. CDR3 coding DNA: TGTGCCAGCAGCCCCGGATCGGAGTACAATGAGCAGTTCTTC.

The J gene is TRBJ2-2, the V gene TRBV7-6; 9 bases map to TRBD2. V dropped 5 bases and J dropped 0; count of bases not matched to a gene: 13. CDR1 and CDR2 from the germline V gene are SGHVS and FNYEAQ. The CDR3 is 19 amino acids. Written as DNA, the CDR3 is TGTGCCAGCAGCCCCCTTAGTGCGGGGGGGGACGCGAACACCGGGGAGCTGTTTTTT. Protein sequence: CASSPLSAGGDANTGELFF.

The rearrangement links TRBV7-2 to TRBJ2-7; D remains unclear. The V end was cut by 2 bases, the J end by 0 bases, with 8 bases between. The CDR3 length is 14 residues. Germline assignment: CDR1 SGHTA and CDR2 FQGNSA. The CDR3: CASSLPVFSYEQYF. CDR3 DNA: TGTGCCAGCAGCTTACCGGTCTTCTCCTACGAGCAGTACTTC. Complete variable domain (other parts from reference TRBV7-2 and TRBJ2-7): GAGVSQSPSNKVTEKGKDVELRCDPISGHTALYWYRQSLGQGLEFLIYFQGNSAPDKSGLPSDRFSAERTGGSVSTLTIQRTQQEDSAVYLCASSLPVFSYEQYFGPGTRLTVT.

The rearrangement links TRBV9 to TRBJ1-6; D not resolved. CDR3 length equals 14 residues. Trimming pared 4 bases from V and 6 bases from J, leaving 11 bases between. The germline CDR1 and CDR2 sequences are SGDLS and YYNGEE. The CDR3 region is CASSLGEGNSPLHF. The CDR3 nucleotides read TGTGCCAGCAGCCTCGGGGAGGGTAATTCACCCCTCCACTTT.

This clone was counted once. The J gene is TRBJ1-2, the V gene TRBV5-6; D not resolved. CDR1 is SGHDT and CDR2 is YYEEEE in the germline V gene. The CDR3 has 11 residues. The V gene lost 6 bases and the J gene lost 7 bases, with 10 bases spanning the gap. The CDR3 DNA sequence: TGTGCCAGCAACCGGGGTGGTGGCTACACCTTC. Translation: CASNRGGGYTF. Together with reference TRBV5-6 and TRBJ1-2, the CDR3 gives the full variable domain: DAGVTQSPTHLIKTRGQQVTLRCSPKSGHDTVSWYQQALGQGPQFIFQYYEEEERQRGNFPDRFSGHQFPNYSSELNVNALLLGDSALYLCASNRGGGYTFGSGTRLTVV.

The chain carries TRBV29-1 and TRBJ2-1, with a tentative D call TRBD2 (6 bases). With 7 bases removed from V and 0 bases from J, the gap between germline ends came to 10 bases. This CDR3 has 13 residues. The germline CDR1 and CDR2 sequences are SQVTM and ANQGSEA. This CDR3 reads CSAGVSSYNEQFF. The CDR3 DNA follows: TGCAGCGCGGGGGTGAGCTCCTACAATGAGCAGTTCTTC.

The chain employs TRBV7-9 and TRBJ1-2; 9 bases align to TRBD1. Germline assignment: CDR1 SEHNR and CDR2 FQNEAQ (reference sequence). This CDR3 is built from 14 residues. The V and J ends lost 5 bases and 4 bases, in that order; junction bases with no gene match: 5. CDR3 loop: CASSGSGQGYGYTF. Written as DNA, the CDR3 is TGTGCCAGCAGCGGATCGGGACAGGGCTATGGCTACACCTTC.

The V call is TRBV14, the J call TRBJ2-5; weak D call: TRBD1 (6 bases). Germline CDR1 and CDR2: SGHDN and FVKESK. With 1 base removed from V and 0 bases from J, the gap between germline ends came to 12 bases. CDR3 length: 16 residues. The CDR3 coding sequence is TGTGCCAGCAGCCAAGGGCTAGGACAGAACCAAGAGACCCAGTACTTC. Translated, it gives CASSQGLGQNQETQYF.

J is TRBJ1-1 and V is TRBV2; no definite D call. Per the germline V gene, CDR1 is SNHLY and CDR2 is FYNNEI. The CDR3 loop spans 13 amino acids. Between the trimmed V and J ends, which lost 3 bases and 4 bases, there was a span of 9 bases. This CDR3 reads CASSDGLFTEAFF. The CDR3 nucleotides read TGTGCCAGCAGTGACGGACTGTTCACTGAAGCTTTCTTT.

V usage is TRBV7-8 and J usage is TRBJ2-1, with TRBD2 identical over 13 bases. J was trimmed by 4 bases and V by 5 bases; bases with no gene match: 2. Germline CDR1 is SGHVS and CDR2 is FQNEAQ. CDR3 length equals 15 residues. Here the CDR3 reads CASSPLAGGYNEQFF. The CDR3 region has the DNA TGTGCCAGCAGCCCACTAGCGGGGGGGTACAATGAGCAGTTCTTC.

This chain links TRBV27 with TRBJ2-5; 8 nucleotides agree with TRBD2. V shed 3 bases and J 4 bases; nucleotides not matched to a gene: 7. From germline, CDR1 is MNHEY and CDR2 SMNVEV (reference sequence). The CDR3 totals 15 residues. In DNA, the CDR3 is TGTGCCAGCAGTTTTGCGGGGGGTCAGGGAGAGACCCAGTACTTC. As protein: CASSFAGGQGETQYF.

The chain joins TRBV21-1 to TRBJ1-4. TRBV21-1 represents a pseudogene. CDR3 length: 12 amino acids. The CDR3 bases are TGTGCCAGCAGCAAAGCCCAAACGGAACTGTTTTTT. It encodes CASSKAQTELFF.

This chain uses TRBV5-1 with TRBJ2-1; 8 nucleotides line up with TRBD2. Germline-derived CDR1 and CDR2 are SGHRS and YFSETQ. The length of the CDR3 is 16 residues. Trimming cost V 1 base and J 7 bases; bases outside gene matches: 10. CDR3 DNA: TGCGCCAGCAGCTTGACCCCGGGGGGGTTCGGAAATGAGCAGTTCTTC. This gives the protein CASSLTPGGFGNEQFF.

The chain is built from TRBV18 and TRBJ1-1; TRBD1 is a possible D gene (5 bases). The V gene's germline CDR1 is KGHSH and CDR2 LQKENI. The CDR3 covers 15 residues. The V end was cut by 3 bases, the J end by 1 base, with 12 bases between. For the CDR3, the DNA is TGTGCCAGCTCACCGGGCCAGGGAGGGAACACTGAAGCTTTCTTT. Translated, it gives CASSPGQGGNTEAFF.

This rearrangement joins TRBV3-1 (or the pseudogene TRBV3-2) to TRBJ2-3, with D perhaps TRBD2 (5 bases). CDR1 is LGHDT and CDR2 is YNNKEL in the germline V gene (reference sequence). The CDR3 spans 14 residues. V was pared by 11 bases and J by 2 bases, with 17 bases between. The CDR3 nucleotides are TGTGCCTCCGAGGGCCTAGCAAACACAGATACGCAGTATTTT. It specifies CASEGLANTDTQYF.

The chain employs TRBV18 and TRBJ2-1; the D is unclear. V was pared by 0 bases and J by 7 bases, with 7 bases between. The CDR3 extends over 13 amino acids. CDR1 is KGHSH, CDR2 LQKENI, per germline. CDR3 region: CASSPPLSNEQFF. CDR3 in DNA: TGTGCCAGCTCACCACCGCTAAGTAATGAGCAGTTCTTC.

The chain employs TRBV6-1 and TRBJ1-5; 7 nucleotides line up with TRBD1. Per the germline V gene, CDR1 is MNHNS and CDR2 is SASEGT. The J segment lost 5 bases and the V segment lost 1 base, leaving 5 bases of the junction unmatched. CDR3 size: 15 residues. CDR3 sequence: CASSEGQGSYQPQHF. In nucleotides, the CDR3 is TGTGCCAGCAGTGAAGGACAGGGCTCGTATCAGCCCCAGCATTTT.

This chain joins TRBV7-2 and TRBJ2-5; TRBD1 aligns across 8 bases. CDR3 length: 16 residues. V lost 5 bases, J lost 4 bases, and 12 bases stayed unmatched. The germline V gene has CDR1 SGHTA and CDR2 FQGNSA. CDR3 coding DNA: TGTGCCAGCAGCGTTAGTAGACAGGGGTCGGGAGAGACCCAGTACTTC. Amino acid sequence: CASSVSRQGSGETQYF.

This clone was seen once. The CDR3: CASRDRQGREGATNEKLFF. The CDR3 DNA sequence: TGCGCCAGCAGGGATAGACAGGGGAGAGAGGGTGCAACTAATGAAAAACTGTTTTTT. The genes are TRBV10-2 and TRBJ1-4; TRBD1 matches 8 bases. The CDR3 spans 19 residues. Unmatched junction bases numbered 15, after V lost 6 bases and J lost 0 bases. Germline values: CDR1 WSHSY, CDR2 SAAADI.

This clone occurred a few times. The CDR3: CASSLGGISGNTIYF. The CDR3 nucleotides are TGTGCCAGCAGCTTAGGAGGGATCTCTGGAAACACCATATATTTT. This chain joins TRBV11-3 and TRBJ1-3; no firm D call. The CDR3 extends over 15 amino acids. Germline values: CDR1 SGHNT, CDR2 YENEEA. With 1 base removed from V and 0 bases from J, the gap between germline ends came to 7 bases.